The 29 T cell receptor beta chains given below trace back to one sample, sequenced in a study of blood T cell repertoires in COVID-19. Profiling relied on immunoSEQ multiplex PCR, and the TCRdb table lists in-frame clones only, not all of them. The sample records some 140,000 clones, around 85% being singletons. Material: peripheral blood. The receptors shown here come from a woman of 80 years or more with acute or convalescent COVID-19.

The chain is built from TRBV27 and TRBJ2-7; TRBD2 is a possible D gene (6 bases). Deletions cut 5 bases from V and 0 bases from J, with 17 bases between. Germline CDR1 is MNHEY and CDR2 is SMNVEV (reference sequence). The CDR3 has 16 amino acids. CDR3 loop: CASSPGGGRSSYEQYF. In nucleotides, the CDR3 is TGTGCCAGCAGTCCTGGGGGAGGCCGTAGCTCCTACGAGCAGTACTTC.

This clone was seen only once. V usage is TRBV28 and J usage is TRBJ2-7, with TRBD2 as a possible D gene (5 bases). Trimming took 3 bases from V and 5 from J, leaving 14 bases between them. The CDR3 extends over 14 amino acids. Germline CDR1 and CDR2: MDHEN and SYDVKM. This chain's CDR3 is CASSFGSGDHEQYF. Here the CDR3 DNA reads TGTGCCAGCAGTTTTGGGAGTGGAGACCACGAGCAGTACTTC.

This clone occurred once. The rearrangement joins TRBV3-1 (or the pseudogene TRBV3-2) to TRBJ2-1, with TRBD2 identical over 12 bases. V gave up 3 bases and J gave up 0 bases; unmatched junction bases: 6. Germline CDR1 LGHDT, CDR2 YNNKEL (reference sequence). The CDR3 is made up of 18 amino acids. CDR3 protein: CASSHNGLAGPSYNEQFF. Here the CDR3 DNA reads TGTGCCAGCAGCCACAACGGACTAGCGGGGCCCTCCTACAATGAGCAGTTCTTC.

V and J are TRBV24-1 and TRBJ1-1, with 10 bases that match TRBD1. This CDR3 is built from 19 residues. Germline values: CDR1 KGHDR, CDR2 SFDVKD. The J segment lost 5 bases and the V segment lost 4 bases, leaving 18 bases of the junction unmatched. In DNA form, the CDR3 reads TGTGCCACCAGTGACCTGAGCTATGACAGGGGGCAAGAGATAACTGAAGCTTTCTTT. It yields the protein CATSDLSYDRGQEITEAFF.

The chain is built from TRBV6-5 and TRBJ2-7, with 8 positions matching TRBD1. From germline, CDR1 is MNHEY and CDR2 SVGAGI. CDR3 size: 14 residues. Trimming took 5 bases from V and 2 from J; bases not matched to a gene: 5. The CDR3 spells CASSTGGPPYEQYF. The CDR3 nucleotides read TGTGCCAGCAGTACAGGGGGTCCTCCCTACGAGCAGTACTTC.

The chain links TRBV7-8 to TRBJ2-1; 11 bases line up with TRBD2. Germline trimming cut 1 base from V and 2 bases from J; bases unmatched to any gene: 7. The CDR3 runs to 18 residues. The V gene's germline CDR1 is SGHVS and CDR2 FQNEAQ. The CDR3 reads CASSLVGSGGAAYNEQFF. CDR3 DNA sequence: TGTGCCAGCAGCTTAGTGGGTAGCGGGGGGGCCGCCTACAATGAGCAGTTCTTC.

The rearrangement uses TRBV18 and TRBJ1-2; D is unclear. This CDR3 is 14 amino acids long. V lost 2 bases and J lost 2, with 9 bases in between. Germline loops: CDR1 KGHSH, CDR2 LQKENI. CDR3 loop: CASSPNQENYGYTF. CDR3 coding DNA: TGTGCCAGCTCACCAAACCAGGAAAACTATGGCTACACCTTC.

V is TRBV2 and J is TRBJ2-3, with a possible D match to TRBD2 (7 bases). Trimming removed 7 bases at V and 2 bases at J, with 22 bases between. The CDR3 runs 17 residues. CDR1 SNHLY and CDR2 FYNNEI come from the germline V gene. CDR3: CASMGYTGGPNTDTQYF. The CDR3 DNA reads TGTGCCAGCATGGGGTACACGGGGGGCCCGAACACAGATACGCAGTATTTT.

The chain uses TRBV10-3 and TRBJ2-7; D may be TRBD2 (6 bases). There are 13 residues in the CDR3. The V gene's germline CDR1 is ENHRY and CDR2 SYGVKD. The V and J ends lost 8 bases and 1 base respectively, with 12 bases between them. The CDR3, as DNA: TGTGCCATCGGGGTTGGACTATCCTACGAGCAGTACTTC. Translation: CAIGVGLSYEQYF.

The V and J genes are TRBV5-1 and TRBJ1-2, with 8 bases lining up with TRBD1. Germline V gene lookup returns CDR1 SGHRS and CDR2 YFSETQ. The V segment lost 5 bases and the J segment 4 bases; nucleotides outside the gene matches: 4. The CDR3 has 13 amino acids. The CDR3 region is CASRPGQGYGYTF. CDR3 coding DNA: TGCGCCAGCAGACCTGGACAGGGCTATGGCTACACCTTC.

V gene TRBV5-1 combines with J gene TRBJ2-2, with a possible D match to TRBD1 (6 bases). Trimming stripped 5 bases from V and 3 bases from J, with 11 bases between. The CDR3 length is 14 residues. In germline, CDR1 is SGHRS, CDR2 YFSETQ. DNA for the CDR3: TGCGCCAGCAGGGGGGCCCCGGACACCGGGGAGCTGTTTTTT. Its protein product is CASRGAPDTGELFF.

The chain employs TRBV18 and TRBJ2-5; 10 nucleotides match TRBD1. Germline V gene data show CDR1 as KGHSH and CDR2 as LQKENI. The CDR3 loop spans 16 amino acids. The trim removed 6 bases at V and 5 bases at J, leaving 12 bases unmatched. For the CDR3, the DNA is TGTGCCAGCTCCCGACTTTCCCCGGGACAGGGGGAGACCCAGTACTTC. This encodes CASSRLSPGQGETQYF.

The chain recombines TRBV10-3 with TRBJ1-2; 11 positions agree with TRBD1. Germline assignment: CDR1 ENHRY and CDR2 SYGVKD. V gave up 6 bases and J gave up 4 bases; unmatched junction bases: 7. The CDR3 runs to 15 residues. DNA of the CDR3: TGTGCCATCAGCATAGCCGGGACAGGGGGCTATGGCTACACCTTC. This codes for CAISIAGTGGYGYTF.

The J gene is TRBJ1-2, the V gene TRBV18; TRBD1 aligns across 9 bases. The J segment lost 4 bases and the V segment lost 3 bases, leaving 12 bases of the junction unmatched. CDR3 length equals 17 residues. Germline V gives CDR1 KGHSH, CDR2 LQKENI. The CDR3 DNA is TGTGCCAGCTCACCTCAACTGGGGGACAGGGCTTCCTATGGCTACACCTTC. Its translation: CASSPQLGDRASYGYTF. Supplemented by reference TRBV18 and TRBJ1-2, the full variable domain reads NAGVMQNPRHLVRRRGQEARLRCSPMKGHSHVYWYRQLPEEGLKFMVYLQKENIIDESGMPKERFSAEFPKEGPSILRIQQVVRGDSAAYFCASSPQLGDRASYGYTFGSGTRLTVV.

The DNA of the CDR3 is TGTGCCAGCAATTTGGGTGGGGCAGGGGGCGCTGGGAACCAGCCCCAGCATTTT. As protein: CASNLGGAGGAGNQPQHF. The V and J genes are TRBV28 and TRBJ1-5; 8 bases line up with TRBD1. CDR1 MDHEN and CDR2 SYDVKM come from the germline V gene. The V and J ends lost 7 bases and 7 bases, in that order; junction bases with no gene match: 21. The length of the CDR3 is 18 residues. The full variable domain, rest sourced from reference TRBV28 and TRBJ1-5, is DVKVTQSSRYLVKRTGEKVFLECVQDMDHENMFWYRQDPGLGLRLIYFSYDVKMKEKGDIPEGYSVSREKKERFSLILESASTNQTSMYLCASNLGGAGGAGNQPQHFGDGTRLSIL.

The count of this clone is one. The chain recombines TRBV2 with TRBJ1-5; 7 nucleotides match TRBD1. The CDR3 sequence is 14 residues long. CDR1 and CDR2 from the germline V gene are SNHLY and FYNNEI. After removal of 6 bases from V and 5 bases from J, the junction contained 7 bases not matched to a gene. This CDR3 reads CASRGDSQYQPQHF. As DNA, the CDR3 is TGTGCCAGCAGGGGGGACAGTCAGTATCAGCCCCAGCATTTT.

The chain employs TRBV21-1 and TRBJ1-4. TRBV21-1 corresponds to a pseudogene. The CDR3 is 16 amino acids. Written as DNA, the CDR3 is TGTGCCAGCCGAGGACGGGGGGCAGTAATTAATGAAAAACTGTTTTTT. This sequence encodes CASRGRGAVINEKLFF.

This clone was counted a few times. This chain links TRBV18 with TRBJ1-2; TRBD1 is a possible D gene (6 bases). The CDR3 spans 14 residues. Germline CDR1 KGHSH, CDR2 LQKENI. Trimming took off 3 bases at V and 4 bases at J, with 12 bases between the two ends. CDR3 DNA sequence: TGTGCCAGCTCACCGAGGGGGAACGGCTATGGCTACACCTTC. As protein: CASSPRGNGYGYTF.

This clone was seen only a few times. J is TRBJ1-2 and V is TRBV9; D may be TRBD1 (6 bases). The V gene lost 4 bases and the J gene lost 5 bases, with 24 bases spanning the gap. The CDR3 is 17 amino acids. CDR1 SGDLS and CDR2 YYNGEE come from the germline V gene. CDR3 in amino acids: CASSTPGGHSDVYGYTF. For the CDR3, the DNA is TGTGCCAGCAGCACCCCGGGGGGCCACTCCGATGTTTATGGCTACACCTTC.

CDR3 loop: CASSSGNRGLGYTF. CDR3 DNA sequence: TGTGCCAGCAGTTCTGGGAATAGGGGGCTAGGCTACACCTTC. The J gene is TRBJ1-2, the V gene TRBV28; 7 bases match TRBD1. There are 14 residues in the CDR3. The V segment lost 4 bases and the J segment 8 bases; nucleotides outside the gene matches: 10. CDR1 and CDR2 from the germline V gene are MDHEN and SYDVKM.

The chain combines TRBV3-1 (or the pseudogene TRBV3-2) with TRBJ2-1; D unclear. CDR3 length: 14 residues. Trimming removed 6 bases at V and 0 bases at J, with 9 bases between. Per germline, CDR1 LGHDT and CDR2 YNNKEL (reference sequence). The CDR3: CASSSTLSYNEQFF. The CDR3 DNA reads as TGTGCCAGCAGTTCAACTCTCTCCTACAATGAGCAGTTCTTC.

This clone was counted a few times. The CDR3 here is CASSPGGPKPEAFF. CDR3 sequence (DNA): TGTGCCAGCAGCCCCGGGGGGCCTAAGCCTGAAGCTTTCTTT. The chain has TRBV7-3 and TRBJ1-1, with a tentative D call TRBD1 (6 bases). This CDR3 spans 14 amino acids. The V end was cut by 5 bases, the J end by 6 bases, with 16 bases between. CDR1 and CDR2 from the germline V gene are SGHTA and FQGTGA.

V usage is TRBV19 and J usage is TRBJ1-1; D gene ambiguous. The CDR3 sequence is 14 residues long. Deletions cut 1 base from V and 4 bases from J, with 10 bases between. Germline V gene sequence: CDR1 LNHDA, CDR2 SQIVND (reference sequence). Written as DNA, the CDR3 is TGTGCCAGTAGTATAGGCCCCGAGGGCACTGAAGCTTTCTTT. Protein: CASSIGPEGTEAFF.

This clone showed up just a few times. The chain uses TRBV27 and TRBJ1-2; D is uncertain. Germline CDR1 reads MNHEY; CDR2 reads SMNVEV (reference sequence). The ends were cut back, 6 bases at V and 2 bases at J, with 16 bases in the middle. This CDR3 is built from 15 residues. The CDR3 region has the DNA TGTGCCAGCAGCCCTCTTGTTCGGGTAAACTATGGCTACACCTTC. It translates to CASSPLVRVNYGYTF.

The chain recombines TRBV5-4 with TRBJ1-6; 10 nucleotides line up with TRBD1. The ends lost 3 bases at V and 0 bases at J; junction bases unmatched: 6. Germline V gene lookup returns CDR1 SGHNT and CDR2 YYREEE (reference sequence). The CDR3 length is 18 residues. This CDR3 reads CASSWRWDRGSYNSPLHF. For the CDR3, the DNA is TGTGCCAGCAGCTGGCGGTGGGACAGGGGCTCCTATAATTCACCCCTCCACTTT. Together with reference TRBV5-4 and TRBJ1-6, the CDR3 gives the full variable domain: ETGVTQSPTHLIKTRGQQVTLRCSSQSGHNTVSWYQQALGQGPQFIFQYYREEENGRGNFPPRFSGLQFPNYSSELNVNALELDDSALYLCASSWRWDRGSYNSPLHFGNGTRLTVT.

The CDR3 sequence is CASSLGHFDGNTIYF. CDR3 nucleotide sequence: TGTGCCAGCAGCTTAGGACATTTCGACGGAAACACCATATATTTT. This chain connects TRBV11-3 to TRBJ1-3; D is uncertain. The germline V gene has CDR1 SGHNT and CDR2 YENEEA. The CDR3 covers 15 residues. Deletions cut 1 base from V and 4 bases from J, with 11 bases between.

The sample holds a few counts of this clone. This chain uses TRBV7-2 with TRBJ1-5, with 8 bases matching TRBD1. CDR3 length: 16 amino acids. In germline, CDR1 is SGHTA, CDR2 FQGNSA. J gave up 4 bases and V 5 bases, and 10 bases lay outside the gene matches. Written as DNA, the CDR3 is TGTGCCAGCAGCAAAAGCAGGGGGCTGGTGAATCAGCCCCAGCATTTT. Protein: CASSKSRGLVNQPQHF.

V usage is TRBV6-4 and J usage is TRBJ1-2; D not resolved. The CDR3 has 14 amino acids. Trimming removed 1 base from V and 8 bases from J, with 14 bases in between. In germline, CDR1 is MRHNA, CDR2 SNTAGT. The CDR3 here is CASSDYRGSGGYTF. The CDR3 bases are TGTGCCAGCAGTGACTATCGAGGGTCAGGAGGCTACACCTTC.

This chain uses TRBV2 with TRBJ1-4; no clear D gene. Trimming pared 7 bases from V and 0 bases from J, leaving 12 bases between. The CDR3 is 15 amino acids. Germline lookup yields CDR1 SNHLY and CDR2 FYNNEI. This chain's CDR3 is CASNNNRPTNEKLFF. The CDR3 DNA sequence: TGTGCCAGCAATAACAACAGACCAACTAATGAAAAACTGTTTTTT. The variable domain in full, completed from reference TRBV2 and TRBJ1-4, reads EPEVTQTPSHQVTQMGQEVILRCVPISNHLYFYWYRQILGQKVEFLVSFYNNEISEKSEIFDDQFSVERPDGSNFTLKIRSTKLEDSAMYFCASNNNRPTNEKLFFGSGTQLSVL.